The 15 T cell receptor beta chains below were found in one sample sequenced in a study of blood T cell repertoires in COVID-19. Profiling relied on immunoSEQ multiplex PCR, and the TCRdb table lists in-frame clones only, not all of them. In the table there are roughly 310,000 clones, roughly 90% of which are singletons. The source material was peripheral blood. All receptors derive from a woman aged 45-60 years with active or convalescent COVID-19.

The table lists this clone with a count of one. The rearrangement uses TRBV28 and TRBJ2-3, with D possibly matching TRBD2 (5 bases). Germline V lookup: CDR1 MDHEN, CDR2 SYDVKM. This CDR3 contains 15 residues. V lost 3 bases and J lost 0, with 10 bases in between. CDR3 DNA: TGTGCCAGCAGTTTCGGGGTAGCTAGCACAGATACGCAGTATTTT. It specifies CASSFGVASTDTQYF.

This sequence joins TRBV27 and TRBJ2-7; D perhaps matches TRBD2 (6 bases). This CDR3 spans 15 amino acids. Looked up from germline, CDR1 is MNHEY and CDR2 is SMNVEV (reference sequence). Trimming cost V 5 bases and J 0 bases, with 14 bases left between them. CDR3 loop: CASSRPGGLSYEQYF. The CDR3 DNA reads as TGTGCCAGCAGTCGTCCTGGGGGACTCTCCTACGAGCAGTACTTC.

V is TRBV7-2 and J is TRBJ1-1; TRBD1 is a possible D gene (6 bases). Germline V gene sequence: CDR1 SGHTA, CDR2 FQGNSA. V shed 1 base and J shed 7 bases, with 16 bases lying between them. The CDR3 sequence is 15 residues long. CDR3 loop: CASSLDWGRIGEAFF. In DNA, the CDR3 is TGTGCCAGCAGCTTAGATTGGGGGCGGATAGGTGAAGCTTTCTTT. Variable domain in full (rest from reference TRBV7-2 and TRBJ1-1): GAGVSQSPSNKVTEKGKDVELRCDPISGHTALYWYRQSLGQGLEFLIYFQGNSAPDKSGLPSDRFSAERTGGSVSTLTIQRTQQEDSAVYLCASSLDWGRIGEAFFGQGTRLTVV.

This clone has a handful of counts. The rearrangement joins TRBV2 to TRBJ1-2; 11 bases map to TRBD1. The CDR3 totals 15 residues. The germline gives CDR1 SNHLY, CDR2 FYNNEI. V lost 5 bases, J lost 4 bases, and 6 bases stayed unmatched. The CDR3 sequence: CASSPGQGGTYGYTF. CDR3 sequence (DNA): TGTGCCAGCAGTCCGGGACAGGGGGGTACCTATGGCTACACCTTC.

The chain combines TRBV7-2 with TRBJ2-3; TRBD2 aligns across 8 bases. CDR3 length: 15 residues. J was trimmed by 4 bases and V by 3 bases; bases with no gene match: 6. Per germline, CDR1 SGHTA and CDR2 FQGNSA. The CDR3 region has the DNA TGTGCCAGCAGCTTTCTGGGACTAGTCGCAGATACGCAGTATTTT. Its translation: CASSFLGLVADTQYF.

The CDR3 protein is CASSERDSLSNEKLFF. CDR3 DNA sequence: TGTGCCAGCAGTGAAAGGGACAGCTTATCTAATGAAAAACTGTTTTTT. The rearrangement joins TRBV28 to TRBJ1-4, with 7 bases identical to TRBD1. CDR3 size: 16 residues. V dropped 5 bases and J dropped 3; count of bases not matched to a gene: 9. Per germline, CDR1 MDHEN and CDR2 SYDVKM. Full variable domain (remainder filled in from reference TRBV28 and TRBJ1-4): DVKVTQSSRYLVKRTGEKVFLECVQDMDHENMFWYRQDPGLGLRLIYFSYDVKMKEKGDIPEGYSVSREKKERFSLILESASTNQTSMYLCASSERDSLSNEKLFFGSGTQLSVL.

This chain uses TRBV5-3 with TRBJ1-3; the D is unclear. TRBV5-3 counts as an open reading frame of uncertain function. The CDR3 runs to 12 residues. V lost 6 bases and J 0 bases, leaving 4 bases between the germline ends. The CDR3 sequence is CARTLSGNTIYF. DNA for the CDR3: TGTGCCAGAACCCTCTCTGGAAACACCATATATTTT.

The CDR3 spells CASSITASTINEQFF. In DNA form, the CDR3 reads TGCGCCAGCAGCATCACAGCTTCCACCATAAATGAGCAGTTCTTC. The chain joins TRBV4-1 to TRBJ2-1, with no clear D. Germline CDR1 reads MGHRA; CDR2 reads YSYEKL. Trimming shortened V by 5 bases and J by 7 bases, and 18 bases separated the two germline ends. This CDR3 has 15 residues.

The chain recombines TRBV2 with TRBJ1-1; D ambiguous. Germline values: CDR1 SNHLY, CDR2 FYNNEI. This CDR3 is 13 amino acids long. V was pared by 7 bases and J by 2 bases, with 11 bases between. The CDR3 nucleotides read TGTGCCAGCACCGCGGAACCCAACACTGAAGCTTTCTTT. It yields the protein CASTAEPNTEAFF.

The J gene is TRBJ1-4, the V gene TRBV28; D ambiguous. The CDR3 length is 14 residues. CDR1 is MDHEN, CDR2 SYDVKM, per germline. With 4 bases removed from V and 4 bases from J, the gap between germline ends came to 10 bases. In DNA, the CDR3 is TGTGCCAGCAGTTCCCCCTTAGTTAATGAAAAACTGTTTTTT. Its protein is CASSSPLVNEKLFF.

V gene TRBV27 combines with J gene TRBJ1-6, with 8 nucleotides matching TRBD1. This CDR3 spans 14 amino acids. Germline V gene lookup returns CDR1 MNHEY and CDR2 SMNVEV (reference sequence). Trimming took 2 bases from V and 7 from J; bases not matched to a gene: 1. CDR3: CASSLGDRNSPLHF. In DNA form, the CDR3 reads TGTGCCAGCAGTTTAGGGGACAGGAATTCACCCCTCCACTTT.

This rearrangement joins TRBV28 to TRBJ2-7; 7 bases agree with TRBD1. The germline V gene has CDR1 MDHEN and CDR2 SYDVKM. The CDR3 covers 13 residues. V gave up 7 bases and J gave up 4 bases; unmatched junction bases: 7. CDR3 sequence: CASTRGGKYEQYF. The DNA for the CDR3 is TGTGCCAGCACTAGAGGGGGCAAATACGAGCAGTACTTC.

This clone came up once. This rearrangement joins TRBV10-3 to TRBJ2-7; 7 positions match TRBD1. CDR1 is ENHRY, CDR2 SYGVKD, per germline. V trimming: 2 bases; J trimming: 5 bases; junction bases outside the gene matches: 6. The CDR3 runs 14 residues. The CDR3 DNA reads as TGTGCCATCAGTGAGACCGGGACAGTGGACGAGCAGTACTTC. It encodes CAISETGTVDEQYF.

This clone occurred once. The V call is TRBV7-2, the J call TRBJ1-6; tentative D call: TRBD1 (5 bases). CDR1 is SGHTA and CDR2 is FQGNSA in the germline V gene. This CDR3 is 16 amino acids long. V was pared by 5 bases and J by 7 bases, with 18 bases between. Here the CDR3 reads CASSPRSGERNSPLHF. The CDR3 DNA reads TGTGCCAGCAGCCCCCGGTCGGGGGAGCGGAATTCACCCCTCCACTTT.

The CDR3 DNA reads TGTGCCAGCAGCGTAGGGTTACAGGCAAGCTCCTACGAGCAGTACTTC. This sequence encodes CASSVGLQASSYEQYF. The V call is TRBV9, the J call TRBJ2-7; D perhaps matches TRBD1 (5 bases). V dropped 0 bases and J dropped 0 bases, with 13 bases sitting between them. Germline CDR1 is SGDLS and CDR2 is YYNGEE. The CDR3 is 16 amino acids. Supplemented by reference TRBV9 and TRBJ2-7, the full variable domain reads DSGVTQTPKHLITATGQRVTLRCSPRSGDLSVYWYQQSLDQGLQFLIQYYNGEERAKGNILERFSAQQFPDLHSELNLSSLELGDSALYFCASSVGLQASSYEQYFGPGTRLTVT.